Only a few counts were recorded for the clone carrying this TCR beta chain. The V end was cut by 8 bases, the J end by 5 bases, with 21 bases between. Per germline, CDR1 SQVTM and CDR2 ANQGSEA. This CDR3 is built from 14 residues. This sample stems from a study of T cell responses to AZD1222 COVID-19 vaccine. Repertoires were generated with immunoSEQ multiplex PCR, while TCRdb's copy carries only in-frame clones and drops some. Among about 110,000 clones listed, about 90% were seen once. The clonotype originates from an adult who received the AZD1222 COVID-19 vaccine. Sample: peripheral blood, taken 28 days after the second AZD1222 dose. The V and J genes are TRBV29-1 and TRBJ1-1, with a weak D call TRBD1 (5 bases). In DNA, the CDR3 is TGCAGCTCCTACAGGACCGCCGGTGGGACTGAAGCTTTCTTT. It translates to CSSYRTAGGTEAFF.